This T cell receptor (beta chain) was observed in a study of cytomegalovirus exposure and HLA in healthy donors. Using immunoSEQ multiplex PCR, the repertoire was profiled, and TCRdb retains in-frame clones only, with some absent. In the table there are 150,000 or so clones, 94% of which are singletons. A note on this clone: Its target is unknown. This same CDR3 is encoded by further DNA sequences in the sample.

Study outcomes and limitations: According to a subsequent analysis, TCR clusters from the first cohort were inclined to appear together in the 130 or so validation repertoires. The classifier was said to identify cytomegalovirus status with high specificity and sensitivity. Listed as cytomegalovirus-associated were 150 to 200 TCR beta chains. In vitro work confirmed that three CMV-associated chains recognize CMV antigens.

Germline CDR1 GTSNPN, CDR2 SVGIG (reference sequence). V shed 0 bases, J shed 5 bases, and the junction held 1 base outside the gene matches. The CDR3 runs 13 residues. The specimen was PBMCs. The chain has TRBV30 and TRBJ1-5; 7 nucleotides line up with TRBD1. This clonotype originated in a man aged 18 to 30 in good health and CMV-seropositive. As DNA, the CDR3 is TGTGCCTGGAGTGTTCAGGGGGATCAGCCCCAGCATTTT. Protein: CAWSVQGDQPQHF.